Shown below are 8 T cell receptor beta chains from a single sample sequenced in a study of T cell responses to AZD1222 COVID-19 vaccine. Repertoires were generated with immunoSEQ multiplex PCR, while TCRdb's copy carries only in-frame clones and drops some. In the table there are 90,000 to 95,000 clones, approximately 91% of which are singletons. The sequences come from peripheral blood, collected on day 0 of AZD1222 vaccination. The receptors were gathered from an adult in good health.

The rearrangement uses TRBV7-3 and TRBJ2-5; weak D call: TRBD2 (6 bases). Trimming took 5 bases from V and 2 from J, leaving 15 bases between them. Germline CDR1 reads SGHTA; CDR2 reads FQGTGA. The CDR3 sequence is 15 residues long. The CDR3 region has the DNA TGTGCCAGCAGCCCAGGAGGGGTTGGTCAAGAGACCCAGTACTTC. This encodes CASSPGGVGQETQYF.

Here the CDR3 reads CASSFGGTGSNEKLFF. The CDR3 DNA reads TGTGCCAGCAGTTTTGGGGGGACAGGGTCTAATGAAAAACTGTTTTTT. The J gene is TRBJ1-4, the V gene TRBV28, with 9 bases that match TRBD1. After removal of 3 bases from V and 3 bases from J, the junction contained 5 bases not matched to a gene. This CDR3 has 16 amino acids. Germline V gene data show CDR1 as MDHEN and CDR2 as SYDVKM.

This chain uses TRBV7-6 with TRBJ2-3; D is uncertain. V lost 1 base, J lost 5 bases, and 13 bases lay in between. CDR1 and CDR2 from the germline V gene are SGHVS and FNYEAQ. CDR3 length equals 15 residues. The CDR3 loop is CASSLGVLVGDTQYF. CDR3 sequence (DNA): TGTGCCAGCAGCTTAGGTGTCCTAGTTGGAGATACGCAGTATTTT. Full variable domain (outside the CDR3, taken from reference TRBV7-6 and TRBJ2-3): GAGVSQSPRYKVTKRGQDVALRCDPISGHVSLYWYRQALGQGPEFLTYFNYEAQQDKSGLPNDRFSAERPEGSISTLTIQRTEQRDSAMYRCASSLGVLVGDTQYFGPGTRLTVL.

Here the CDR3 DNA reads TGTGCCAGCAGCTTCCCCGGGACAGGGCACTCTGGAAACACCATATATTTT. It translates to CASSFPGTGHSGNTIYF. The chain carries TRBV13 and TRBJ1-3; 9 bases match TRBD1. Per the germline V gene, CDR1 is PRHDT and CDR2 is FYEKMQ (reference sequence). The CDR3 contains 17 residues. With 3 bases clipped from V and 0 bases from J, the junction kept 6 bases outside the gene matches.

This rearrangement joins TRBV11-3 to TRBJ2-7, with 9 bases fitting TRBD1. The CDR3 is made up of 14 amino acids. V was pared by 3 bases and J by 5 bases, with 5 bases of the junction left unmatched. Germline CDR1 reads SGHNT; CDR2 reads YENEEA. CDR3 in amino acids: CASSLGTGRDEQYF. The CDR3 DNA is TGTGCCAGCAGCTTGGGGACAGGGCGCGACGAGCAGTACTTC.

The chain uses TRBV4-2 and TRBJ2-3, with a tentative D call TRBD2 (7 bases). The CDR3 is made up of 16 amino acids. The germline gives CDR1 LGHNA, CDR2 YNFKEQ. Trimming shortened V by 3 bases and J by 0 bases, and 13 bases separated the two germline ends. DNA for the CDR3: TGTGCCAGCAGCCAGAGGGGGGGAACTAGCACAGATACGCAGTATTTT. This encodes CASSQRGGTSTDTQYF.

This chain connects TRBV6-2 or TRBV6-3 to TRBJ1-2; no clear D gene. This CDR3 comprises 12 residues. Germline lookup yields CDR1 MNHEY and CDR2 SVGEGT. Trimming took off 3 bases at V and 5 bases at J, with 7 bases between the two ends. Here the CDR3 DNA reads TGTGCCAGCAGTTATGACGGTTATGGCTACACCTTC. Translating it yields CASSYDGYGYTF.

The rearrangement joins TRBV11-2 to TRBJ2-5; 8 nucleotides agree with TRBD1. The V and J ends lost 2 bases and 5 bases, in that order; junction bases with no gene match: 7. The CDR3 covers 15 residues. Germline V gene sequence: CDR1 SGHAT, CDR2 FQNNGV. The DNA for the CDR3 is TGTGCCAGCAGCTTAAGACAGGGGAGCTGGGAGACCCAGTACTTC. Protein sequence: CASSLRQGSWETQYF.